The TCR beta chain described here comes from a study of response to subunit inactivated influenza vaccine (dated by TCRdb to 2016 to 2019). Background on the whole study: Deep quantitative profiling of the T cell receptor repertoire was used in the study to follow responses to a trivalent subunit inactivated influenza vaccine.

Receptors were amplified or captured by RT-PCR. TCRdb names Illumina HiSeq 2500 as the instrument used. Through fastp at Q25 and MiXCR, TCRdb rebuilt clones from the public reads, retaining in-frame beta chains. Records with the same CDR3 protein are collapsed into one entry carrying the most frequent genes and DNA. The sample includes hundreds of thousands of distinct CDR3 sequences, with roughly 20% observed a single time. In total, the top ten clones hold approximately 11% of the sample. V is reduced by 2 bases and J by 3 bases, leaving a spacing of 11 bases between them. Looking up the germline V gene (reference sequence) yields CDR1 DFQATT and CDR2 SNEGSKA. The CDR3 runs 13 amino acids, cysteine and phenylalanine included. CDR3 DNA is the only sequence kept; it has 39 bases, read in frame from the first base. Summary of the overall study and its limitations: According to the authors, only a limited number of new T cells may be recruited by each seasonal influenza vaccination.

Note on this clonotype: Its antigen is currently not known. Per-nucleotide qualities are absent, and no much larger clonotype sits a single base away.

This sequence uses TRBV20-1 and TRBJ2-7; the D segment might be TRBD1 or TRBD2, since each matches 5 bases. This TCR was recovered from a man aged 50-59 years who received an inactivated influenza vaccine. Donor details come from another sample of the same person, matched by shared clones. Sequenced here: PBMCs from blood, sampled 4 to 6 days after vaccination. The nucleotides are TGCAGTGCTAGACCCTGGGACGGCTACGAGCAGTACTTC. Protein translation: CSARPWDGYEQYF.